This T cell receptor (beta chain) appears in the sequencing data of a study of shared clonotypes between healthy human individuals. Study as a whole: A donor's plate count was three for CD4 naive and three for CD4 memory; CD8 naive had two and CD8 memory one.

The authors loaded 200 ng DNA, about 30,000 T cell genomes, into sorted-subset replicate PCRs. Produced via immunoSEQ multiplex PCR; TCRdb's table is partial and in-frame only. Here the sample spans nearly 2 million clones, less than 95% being singletons. CD8 cells classed as naive were CD45RO-negative and positively selected for CCR7, excluding terminally differentiated effector memory CD45RA+ cells. Germline V gene data show CDR1 as GTSNPN and CDR2 as SVGIG (reference sequence). Germline trimming cut 6 bases from V and 6 bases from J; bases unmatched to any gene: 9. The CDR3 contains 13 residues. Whole-study findings and limits: Apart from blood, nothing was sampled; tissue repertoires likely differ.

In regard to this clone: As yet, its antigen is unknown.

This sequence joins TRBV30 and TRBJ2-3, with TRBD2 matching over 7 bases. The source is a man between 18 and 29 years old in good health. The sequenced material came from naive CD8+ T cells sorted from blood. DNA for the CDR3: TGTGCCTGTCCCGGACGGGGGGTCGATACGCAGTATTTT. Encoded protein: CACPGRGVDTQYF. The full variable domain, with the rest looked up from reference TRBV30 and TRBJ2-3, is SQTIHQWPATLVQPVGSPLSLECTVEGTSNPNLYWYRQAAGRGLQLLFYSVGIGQISSEVPQNLSASRPQDRQFILSSKKLLLSDSGFYLCACPGRGVDTQYFGPGTRLTVL.